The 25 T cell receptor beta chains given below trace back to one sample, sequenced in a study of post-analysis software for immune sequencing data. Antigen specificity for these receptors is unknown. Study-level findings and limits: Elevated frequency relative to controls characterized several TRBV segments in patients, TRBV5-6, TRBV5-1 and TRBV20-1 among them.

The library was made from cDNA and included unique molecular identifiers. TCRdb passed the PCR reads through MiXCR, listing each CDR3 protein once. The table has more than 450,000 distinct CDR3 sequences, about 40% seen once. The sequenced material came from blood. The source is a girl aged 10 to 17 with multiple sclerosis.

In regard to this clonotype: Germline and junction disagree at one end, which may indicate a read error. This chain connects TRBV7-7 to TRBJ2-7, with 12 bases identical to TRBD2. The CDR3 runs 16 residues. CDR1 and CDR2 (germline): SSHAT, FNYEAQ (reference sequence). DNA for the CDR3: TGTGCTAGCAGCTTAGGCACTAGCGGGGGGACCTCCGAGCAGTACTTC. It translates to CASSLGTSGGTSEQYF.

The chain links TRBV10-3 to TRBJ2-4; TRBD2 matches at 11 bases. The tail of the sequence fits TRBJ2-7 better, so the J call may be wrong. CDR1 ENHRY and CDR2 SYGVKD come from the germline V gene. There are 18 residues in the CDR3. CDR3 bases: TGTGCCATCAGTAAGTACGGGGAAACGACTAGCGGGACGAACGAGCAGTACTTC. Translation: CAISKYGETTSGTNEQYF.

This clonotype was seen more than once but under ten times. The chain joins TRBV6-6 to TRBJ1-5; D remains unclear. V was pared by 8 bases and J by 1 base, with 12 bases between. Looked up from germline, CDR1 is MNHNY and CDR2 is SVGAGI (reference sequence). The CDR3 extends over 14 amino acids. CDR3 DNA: TGTGCCAGCTATTACGGGAGGAGCAATCAGCCCCAGCATTTT. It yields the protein CASYYGRSNQPQHF.

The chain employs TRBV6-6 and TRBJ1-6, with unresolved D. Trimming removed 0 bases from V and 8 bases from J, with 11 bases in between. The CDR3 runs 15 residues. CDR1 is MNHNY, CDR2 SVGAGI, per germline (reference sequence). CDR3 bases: TGTGCCAGCAGTTACTCTTCGGGGTTTTATTCACCCCTCCACTTT. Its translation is CASSYSSGFYSPLHF.

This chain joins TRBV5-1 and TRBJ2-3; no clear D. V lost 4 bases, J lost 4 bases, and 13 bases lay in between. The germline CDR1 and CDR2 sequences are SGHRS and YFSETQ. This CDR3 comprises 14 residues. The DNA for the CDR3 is TGCGCCAGCAGCACGGGTGGTATCTCAGATACGCAGTATTTT. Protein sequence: CASSTGGISDTQYF.

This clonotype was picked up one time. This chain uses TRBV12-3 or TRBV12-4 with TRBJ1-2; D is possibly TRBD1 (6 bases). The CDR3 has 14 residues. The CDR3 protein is CALLTGPLSNGYTF. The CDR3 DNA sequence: TGTGCTCTACTGACAGGCCCCCTGAGTAACGGCTACACCTTC.

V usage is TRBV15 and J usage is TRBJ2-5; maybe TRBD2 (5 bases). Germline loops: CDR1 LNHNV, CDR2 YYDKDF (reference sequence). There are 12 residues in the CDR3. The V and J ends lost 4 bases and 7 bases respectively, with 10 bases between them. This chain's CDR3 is CATSTPGGTQYF. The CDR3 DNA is TGTGCCACCAGCACCCCCGGAGGGACCCAGTACTTC.

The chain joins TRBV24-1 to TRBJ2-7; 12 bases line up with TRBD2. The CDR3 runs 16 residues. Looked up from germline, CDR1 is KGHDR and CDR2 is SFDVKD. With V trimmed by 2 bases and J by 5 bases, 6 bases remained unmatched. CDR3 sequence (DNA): TGTGCCACCAGTGATTCTCGACTAGCGGGAGTAAACGAGCAGTACTTC. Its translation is CATSDSRLAGVNEQYF.

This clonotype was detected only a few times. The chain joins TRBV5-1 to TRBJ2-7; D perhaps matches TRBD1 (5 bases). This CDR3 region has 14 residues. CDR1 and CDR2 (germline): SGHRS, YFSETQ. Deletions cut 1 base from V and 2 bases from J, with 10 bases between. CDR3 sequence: CASSLSPGTYEQYF. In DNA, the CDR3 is TGCGCCAGCAGCTTGTCCCCAGGGACCTACGAGCAGTACTTC.

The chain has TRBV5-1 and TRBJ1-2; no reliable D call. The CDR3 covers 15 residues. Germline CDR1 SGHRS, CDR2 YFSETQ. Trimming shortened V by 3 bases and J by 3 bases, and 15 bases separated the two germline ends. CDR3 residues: CASSSLLGDYYGYTF. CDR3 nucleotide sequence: TGCGCCAGCAGCTCCCTACTAGGAGACTACTATGGCTACACCTTC.

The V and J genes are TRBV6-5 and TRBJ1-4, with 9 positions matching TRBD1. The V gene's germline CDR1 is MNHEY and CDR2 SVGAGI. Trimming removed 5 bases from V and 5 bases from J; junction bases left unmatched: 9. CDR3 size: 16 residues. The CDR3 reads CASSPVSGTGNEKLFF. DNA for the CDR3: TGTGCCAGCAGTCCCGTCTCCGGGACAGGGAATGAAAAACTGTTTTTT.

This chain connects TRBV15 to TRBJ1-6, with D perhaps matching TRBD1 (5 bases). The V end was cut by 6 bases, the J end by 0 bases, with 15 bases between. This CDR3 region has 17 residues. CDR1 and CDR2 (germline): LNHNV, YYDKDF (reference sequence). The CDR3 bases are TGTGCCACCAGGGACGGGGCGGAGAGCTCCTATAATTCACCCCTCCACTTT. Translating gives CATRDGAESSYNSPLHF.

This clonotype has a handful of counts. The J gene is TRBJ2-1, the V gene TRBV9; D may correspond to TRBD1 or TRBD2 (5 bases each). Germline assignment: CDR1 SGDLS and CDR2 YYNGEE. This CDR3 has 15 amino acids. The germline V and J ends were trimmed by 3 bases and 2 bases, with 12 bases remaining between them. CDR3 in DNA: TGTGCCAGCAGCGCTAGGGACCCTCCCTACAATGAGCAGTTCTTC. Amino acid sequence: CASSARDPPYNEQFF.

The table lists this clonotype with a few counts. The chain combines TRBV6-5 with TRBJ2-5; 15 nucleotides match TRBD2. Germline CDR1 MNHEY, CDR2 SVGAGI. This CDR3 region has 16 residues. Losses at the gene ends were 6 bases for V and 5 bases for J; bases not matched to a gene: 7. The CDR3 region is CASSGLAGGSGETQYF. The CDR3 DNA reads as TGTGCCAGCAGCGGACTAGCGGGGGGGTCCGGGGAGACCCAGTACTTC.

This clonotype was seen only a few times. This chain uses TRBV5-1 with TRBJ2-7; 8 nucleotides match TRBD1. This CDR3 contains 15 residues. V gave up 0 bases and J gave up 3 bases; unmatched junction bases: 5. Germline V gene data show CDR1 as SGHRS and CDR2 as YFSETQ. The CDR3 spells CASSLGTGPFYEQYF. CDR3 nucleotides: TGCGCCAGCAGCTTGGGGACAGGGCCGTTCTACGAGCAGTACTTC.

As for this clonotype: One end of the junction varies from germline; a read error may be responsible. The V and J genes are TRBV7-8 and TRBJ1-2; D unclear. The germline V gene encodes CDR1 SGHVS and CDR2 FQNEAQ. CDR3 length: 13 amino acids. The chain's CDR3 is CANSPYKGYGYTF. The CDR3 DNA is TGTGCCAACAGCCCATATAAGGGATATGGCTACACCTTC. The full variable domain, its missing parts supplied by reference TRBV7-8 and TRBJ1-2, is GAGVSQSPRYKVAKRGQDVALRCDPISGHVSLFWYQQALGQGPEFLTYFQNEAQLDKSGLPSDRFFAERPEGSVSTLKIQRTQQEDSAVYLCANSPYKGYGYTFGSGTRLTVV.

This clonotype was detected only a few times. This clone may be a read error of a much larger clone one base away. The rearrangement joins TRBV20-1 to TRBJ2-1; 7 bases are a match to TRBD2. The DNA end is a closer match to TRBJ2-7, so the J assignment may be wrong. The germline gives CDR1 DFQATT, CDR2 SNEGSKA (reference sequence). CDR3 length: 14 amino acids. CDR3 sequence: CSANGLGRYNEQYF. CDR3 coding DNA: TGCAGTGCTAACGGACTAGGTCGGTACAATGAGCAGTACTTC.

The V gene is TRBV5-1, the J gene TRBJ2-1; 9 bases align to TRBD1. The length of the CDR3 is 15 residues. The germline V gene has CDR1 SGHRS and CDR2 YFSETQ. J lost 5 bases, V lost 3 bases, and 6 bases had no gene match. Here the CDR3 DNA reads TGCGCCAGCAGCTCCGGGACAGGGTGGAACAATGAGCAGTTCTTC. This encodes CASSSGTGWNNEQFF.

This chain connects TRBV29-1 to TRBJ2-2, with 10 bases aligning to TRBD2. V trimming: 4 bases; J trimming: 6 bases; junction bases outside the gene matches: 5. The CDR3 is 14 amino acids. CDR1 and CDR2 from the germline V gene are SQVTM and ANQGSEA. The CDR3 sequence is CSVVLAGEAGELFF. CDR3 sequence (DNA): TGCAGCGTTGTCCTAGCGGGAGAAGCCGGGGAGCTGTTTTTT.

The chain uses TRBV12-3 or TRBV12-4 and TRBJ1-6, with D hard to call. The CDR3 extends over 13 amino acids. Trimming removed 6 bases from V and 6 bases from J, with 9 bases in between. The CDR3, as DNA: TGTGCCAGCAGCCCCCAGGTTAATTCACCCCTCCACTTT. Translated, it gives CASSPQVNSPLHF.

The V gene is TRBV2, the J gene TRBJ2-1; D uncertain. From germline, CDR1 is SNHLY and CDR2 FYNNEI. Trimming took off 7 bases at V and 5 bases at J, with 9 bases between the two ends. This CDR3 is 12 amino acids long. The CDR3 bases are TGTGCCAGCAAACCAGAACACAATGAGCAGTTCTTC. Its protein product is CASKPEHNEQFF.

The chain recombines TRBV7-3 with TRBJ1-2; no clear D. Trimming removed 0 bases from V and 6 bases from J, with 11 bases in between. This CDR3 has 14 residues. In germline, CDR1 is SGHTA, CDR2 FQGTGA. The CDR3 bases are TGTGCCAGCAGCTTAACGGCAGAAGGAAATGGCTACACCTTC. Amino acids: CASSLTAEGNGYTF.

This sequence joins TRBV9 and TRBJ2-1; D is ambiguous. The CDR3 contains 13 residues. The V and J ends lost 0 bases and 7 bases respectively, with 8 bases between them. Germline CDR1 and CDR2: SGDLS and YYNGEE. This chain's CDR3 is CASSVEDPNEQFF. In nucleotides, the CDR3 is TGTGCCAGCAGCGTAGAGGACCCTAATGAGCAGTTCTTC.

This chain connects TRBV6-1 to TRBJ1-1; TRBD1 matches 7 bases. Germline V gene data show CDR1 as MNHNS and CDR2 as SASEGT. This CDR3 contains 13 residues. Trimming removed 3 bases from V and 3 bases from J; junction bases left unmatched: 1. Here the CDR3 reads CASSDQGDTEAFF. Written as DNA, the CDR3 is TGTGCCAGCAGTGATCAGGGGGACACTGAAGCTTTCTTT.

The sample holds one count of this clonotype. CDR3 sequence: CASSSKAGGFYEQYF. The CDR3 DNA reads TGTGCCAGCAGCTCCAAGGCGGGAGGATTCTACGAGCAGTACTTC. The J gene is TRBJ2-7, the V gene TRBV7-8; 8 bases are a match to TRBD2. The CDR3 is 15 amino acids. CDR1 and CDR2 from the germline V gene are SGHVS and FQNEAQ. After removal of 4 bases from V and 3 bases from J, the junction contained 8 bases not matched to a gene.